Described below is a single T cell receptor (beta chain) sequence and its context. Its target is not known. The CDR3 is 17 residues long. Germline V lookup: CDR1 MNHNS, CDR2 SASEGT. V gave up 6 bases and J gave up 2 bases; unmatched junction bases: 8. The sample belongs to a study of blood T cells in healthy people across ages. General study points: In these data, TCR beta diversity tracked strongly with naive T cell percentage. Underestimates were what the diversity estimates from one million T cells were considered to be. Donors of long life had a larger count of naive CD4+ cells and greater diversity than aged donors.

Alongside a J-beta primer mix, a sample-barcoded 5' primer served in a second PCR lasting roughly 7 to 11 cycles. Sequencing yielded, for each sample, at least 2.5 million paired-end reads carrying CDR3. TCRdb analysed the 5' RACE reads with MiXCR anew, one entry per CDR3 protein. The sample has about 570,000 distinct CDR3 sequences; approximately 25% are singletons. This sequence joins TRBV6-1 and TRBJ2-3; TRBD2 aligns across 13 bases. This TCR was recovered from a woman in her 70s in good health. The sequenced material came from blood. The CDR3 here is CASSSRLAGGFTDTQYF. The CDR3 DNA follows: TGTGCCAGCAGCTCCCGACTAGCGGGGGGCTTCACAGATACGCAGTATTTT.